The present TCR beta chain was sequenced within a study of beta chain features in type 1 diabetes. Findings of the study overall: Shortening of TCRB CDR3s, moderate but significant, appeared in all four CD4+ subsets of Type 1 diabetes patients. Among patients, naive, central memory and Treg TCRB repertoires appeared more similar than among healthy donors.

This CDR3 comprises 16 residues. V lost 3 bases to trimming and J lost 3 bases, with 15 bases between them. Germline V gene sequence: CDR1 KGHSH, CDR2 LQKENI. Concerning this clone: No antigen is known for it.

Cell sorting via CD45RO/CCR7/CD25/CD127/CD95/CD27 was performed to obtain CD4+ naive, central memory, regulatory and stem cell-like memory cells. Each population that was sorted was more than 95% pure. TCRB transcripts that were expressed got sequenced, as all of the isolated RNA had been reverse transcribed. The protocol was immunoSEQ multiplex PCR, while the TCRdb copy is restricted to in-frame clones and leaves out a portion. The table lists roughly 290,000 clones, approximately 16% of them singletons. The material sequenced was naive CD4+ T cells from blood. The source of this sequence is a man aged 18 to 35 with type 1 diabetes. This chain uses TRBV18 with TRBJ1-3; no clear D gene. The CDR3, as DNA: TGTGCCAGCTCACCCGCGATCAGCGGGCTTGGAAACACCATATATTTT. Protein product: CASSPAISGLGNTIYF.